This TCR beta chain was sequenced in a study of a mutant IDH1 vaccine in newly diagnosed glioma. This CDR3 is 17 amino acids long. The V gene end was trimmed by 2 bases and the J gene end by 3 bases; junction bases not matched to a gene: 8. The V gene's germline CDR1 is SGHTS and CDR2 YDEGEE. The sample's time point: week 35, safety follow-up. All doses held 300 ug of mutant IDH1 20-mer peptide, with topical imiquimod. Eight vaccine doses were administered to patients at weeks 1, 3, 5, 7, 11, 15, 19 and 23. TCRdb's table, derived via immunoSEQ multiplex PCR, lists solely in-frame clones and lacks some. The sample lists some 60,000 clones; roughly 80% were seen once. This clone was found once. Its antigen remains unknown.

The sequence was obtained from a man aged 35 to 55 with glioma. The chain has TRBV5-8 and TRBJ2-1, with TRBD2 identical over 10 bases. The source was PBMCs, collected from a glioma patient whose treatment included an IDH1 peptide vaccine. Written as DNA, the CDR3 is TGTGCCAGCAGCTTCTACAGGACTAGCGGACTCTACAATGAGCAGTTCTTC. Translation gives CASSFYRTSGLYNEQFF. The entire variable domain, with the rest obtained from reference TRBV5-8 and TRBJ2-1, is as follows: EAGVTQSPTHLIKTRGQQATLRCSPISGHTSVYWYQQALGLGLQFLLWYDEGEERNRGNFPPRFSGRQFPNYSSELNVNALELEDSALYLCASSFYRTSGLYNEQFFGPGTRLTVL.